The sequence of this T cell receptor (beta chain) was determined in a study of CD4+ T cells in melanoma. The protocol was immunoSEQ multiplex PCR, while the TCRdb copy is restricted to in-frame clones and leaves out a portion. The sample shows 140,000 or so clones, 92% of them seen only once. This clone was counted once. V lost 6 bases and J 2 bases, leaving 14 bases between the germline ends. Germline V CDR1 and CDR2: LNHDA, SQIVND (reference sequence). This CDR3 has 15 amino acids. The gene calls are TRBV19 and TRBJ2-1; D gene uncertain. This receptor was taken from a human donor with melanoma. CDR3 nucleotide sequence: TGTGCCAGTAGGCGTGGGGTGGTCCCCTACAATGAGCAGTTCTTC. It specifies CASRRGVVPYNEQFF.